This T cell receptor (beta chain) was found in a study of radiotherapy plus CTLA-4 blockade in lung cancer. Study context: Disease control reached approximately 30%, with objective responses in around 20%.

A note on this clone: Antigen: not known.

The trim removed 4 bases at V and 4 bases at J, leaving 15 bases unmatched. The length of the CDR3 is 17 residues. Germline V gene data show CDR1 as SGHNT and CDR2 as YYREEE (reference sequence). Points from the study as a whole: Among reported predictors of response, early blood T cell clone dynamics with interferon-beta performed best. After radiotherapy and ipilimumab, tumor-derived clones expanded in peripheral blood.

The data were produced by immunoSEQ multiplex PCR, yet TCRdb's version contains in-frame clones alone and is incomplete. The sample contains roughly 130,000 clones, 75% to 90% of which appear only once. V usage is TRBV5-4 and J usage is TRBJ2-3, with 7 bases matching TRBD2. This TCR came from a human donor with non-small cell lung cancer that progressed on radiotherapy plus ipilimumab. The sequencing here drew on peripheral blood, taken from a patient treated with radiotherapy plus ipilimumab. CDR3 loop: CASSPSLGRGGADTQYF. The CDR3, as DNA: TGTGCCAGCAGCCCTTCCTTAGGGAGGGGCGGTGCAGATACGCAGTATTTT.